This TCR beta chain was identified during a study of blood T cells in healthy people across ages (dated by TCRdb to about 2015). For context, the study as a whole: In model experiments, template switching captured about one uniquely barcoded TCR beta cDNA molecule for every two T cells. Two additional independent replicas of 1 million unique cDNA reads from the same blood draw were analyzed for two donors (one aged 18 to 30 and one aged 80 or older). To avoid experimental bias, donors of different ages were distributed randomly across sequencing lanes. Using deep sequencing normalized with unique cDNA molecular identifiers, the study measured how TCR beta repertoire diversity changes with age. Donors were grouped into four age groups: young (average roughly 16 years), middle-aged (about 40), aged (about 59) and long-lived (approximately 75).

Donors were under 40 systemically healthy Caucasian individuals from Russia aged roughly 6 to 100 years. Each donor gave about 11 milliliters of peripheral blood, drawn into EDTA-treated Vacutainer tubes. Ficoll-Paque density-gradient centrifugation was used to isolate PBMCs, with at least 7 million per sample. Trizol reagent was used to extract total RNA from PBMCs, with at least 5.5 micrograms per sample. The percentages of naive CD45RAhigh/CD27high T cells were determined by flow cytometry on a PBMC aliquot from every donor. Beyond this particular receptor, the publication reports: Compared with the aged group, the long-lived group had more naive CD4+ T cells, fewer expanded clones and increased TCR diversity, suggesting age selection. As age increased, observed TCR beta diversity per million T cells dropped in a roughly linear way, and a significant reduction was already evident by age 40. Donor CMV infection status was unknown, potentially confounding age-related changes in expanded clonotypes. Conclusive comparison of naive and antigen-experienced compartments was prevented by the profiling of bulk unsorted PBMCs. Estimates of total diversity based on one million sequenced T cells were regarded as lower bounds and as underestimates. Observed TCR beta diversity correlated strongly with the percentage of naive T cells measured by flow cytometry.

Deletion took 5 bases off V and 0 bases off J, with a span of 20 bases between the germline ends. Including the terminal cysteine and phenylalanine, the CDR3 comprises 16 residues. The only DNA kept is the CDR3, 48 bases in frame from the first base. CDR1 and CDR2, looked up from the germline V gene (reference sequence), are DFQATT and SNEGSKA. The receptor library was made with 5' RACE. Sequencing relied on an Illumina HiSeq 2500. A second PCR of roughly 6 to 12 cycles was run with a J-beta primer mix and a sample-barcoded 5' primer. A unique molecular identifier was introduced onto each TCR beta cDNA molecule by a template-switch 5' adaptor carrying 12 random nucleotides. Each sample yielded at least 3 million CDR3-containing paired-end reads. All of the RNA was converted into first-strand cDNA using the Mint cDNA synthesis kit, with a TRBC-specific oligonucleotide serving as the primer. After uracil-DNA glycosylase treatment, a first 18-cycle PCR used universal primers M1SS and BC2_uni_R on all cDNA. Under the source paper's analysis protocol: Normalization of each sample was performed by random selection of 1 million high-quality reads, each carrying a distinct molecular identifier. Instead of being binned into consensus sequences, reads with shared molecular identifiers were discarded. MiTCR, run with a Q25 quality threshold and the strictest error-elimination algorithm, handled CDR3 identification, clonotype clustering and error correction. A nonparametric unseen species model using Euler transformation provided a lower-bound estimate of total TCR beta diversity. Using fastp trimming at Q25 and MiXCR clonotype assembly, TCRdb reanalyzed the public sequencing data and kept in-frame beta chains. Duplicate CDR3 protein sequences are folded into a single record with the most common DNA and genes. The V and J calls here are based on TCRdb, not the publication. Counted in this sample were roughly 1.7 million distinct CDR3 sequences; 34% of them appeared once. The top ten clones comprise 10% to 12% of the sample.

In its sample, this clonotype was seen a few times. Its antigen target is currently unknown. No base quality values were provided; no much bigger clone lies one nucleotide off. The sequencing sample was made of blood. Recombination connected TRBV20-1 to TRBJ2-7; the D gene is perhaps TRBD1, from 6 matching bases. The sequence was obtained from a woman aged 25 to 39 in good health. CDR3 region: CSAEIPGQKSSYEQYF. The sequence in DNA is TGCAGTGCTGAAATCCCTGGACAGAAAAGCTCCTACGAGCAGTACTTC.